These T cell receptor beta chains were read from a single sample in a study of T cell responses to AZD1222 COVID-19 vaccine. The data were produced by immunoSEQ multiplex PCR, yet TCRdb's version contains in-frame clones alone and is incomplete. The data show about 120,000 clones, around nine tenths seen once. Sequencing was performed on peripheral blood, taken 28 days after the second AZD1222 dose. These receptor sequences come from an adult who received the AZD1222 COVID-19 vaccine. CDR3s include the opening cysteine and the closing phenylalanine or tryptophan. D genes are given only for firm matches. Clone size appears in some rows only: once, few, many, or a class for an expanded clone.

V gene	clone size	D gene	J gene	CDR3 protein	CDR3 DNA
TRBV19	NA	NA	TRBJ2-5	CASSEGVETQYF	TGTGCCAGTAGTGAGGGGGTGGAGACCCAGTACTTC
TRBV5-1	NA	TRBD2	TRBJ2-3	CASSPGTSSTDTQYF	TGCGCCAGCAGCCCCGGGACTAGCAGCACAGATACGCAGTATTTT
TRBV3-1/TRBV3-2	NA	NA	TRBJ1-4	CASSRYTGTGDEKLFF	TGTGCCAGCAGCCGTTACACCGGGACGGGTGATGAAAAACTGTTTTTT
TRBV7-9	few	NA	TRBJ1-4	CASSFHNEKLFF	TGTGCCAGCAGCTTTCATAATGAAAAACTGTTTTTT
TRBV6-2/TRBV6-3	few	TRBD1	TRBJ1-5	CASSQGDAVQPQHF	TGTGCCAGCAGTCAGGGGGACGCAGTCCAGCCCCAGCATTTT
TRBV19	NA	TRBD1	TRBJ2-7	CASSTRDRDNEQYF	TGTGCCAGTAGTACCCGGGACAGGGACAACGAGCAGTACTTC
TRBV10-2	once	NA	TRBJ1-2	CASSDGKGYTF	TGCGCCAGCAGTGATGGGAAAGGCTACACCTTC
TRBV7-9	once	NA	TRBJ1-4	CASSGRQAGREKLFF	TGTGCCAGCAGCGGCAGACAGGCTGGGAGAGAAAAACTGTTTTTT
TRBV27	NA	TRBD1	TRBJ2-7	CASSRTGDYEQYF	TGTGCCAGCAGTCGGACAGGAGATTACGAGCAGTACTTC
TRBV7-7	once	NA	TRBJ2-1	CASSLAGAVYNEQFF	TGTGCTAGCAGCTTAGCTGGGGCAGTCTACAATGAGCAGTTCTTC
TRBV6-1	NA	TRBD1	TRBJ2-3	CASSERDSFIDTQYF	TGTGCCAGCAGTGAACGGGACAGTTTCATAGATACGCAGTATTTT
TRBV6-6	NA	TRBD2	TRBJ2-2	CASSSTSGVNTGELFF	TGTGCCAGCAGTTCGACTAGCGGGGTGAACACCGGGGAGCTGTTTTTT
TRBV14	NA	TRBD1	TRBJ2-2	CASSYRDRGGNGELFF	TGTGCCAGCAGCTACCGGGACAGGGGCGGGAACGGGGAGCTGTTTTTT
TRBV6-2/TRBV6-3	few	TRBD1	TRBJ1-2	CASSYSAGQGAFYGYTF	TGTGCCAGCAGTTACTCGGCGGGACAGGGGGCGTTCTATGGCTACACCTTC
TRBV9	NA	NA	TRBJ1-2	CASSVVQGSSYGYTF	TGTGCCAGCAGCGTAGTTCAGGGTAGTAGCTATGGCTACACCTTC
TRBV5-1	NA	TRBD1	TRBJ2-7	CASSLDRGLYEQYF	TGCGCCAGCAGCTTGGACAGGGGGCTCTACGAGCAGTACTTC
TRBV4-3	NA	NA	TRBJ2-7	CASSQEVGSSYEQYF	TGCGCCAGCAGCCAAGAGGTCGGGAGTAGCTACGAGCAGTACTTC
TRBV29-1	NA	NA	TRBJ2-7	CSAGGLSSYEQYF	TGCAGCGCCGGGGGACTTTCCTCCTACGAGCAGTACTTC
TRBV1	once	NA	TRBJ2-1	CTSSQIKGGPGLAFF	TGCACCAGCAGCCAAATTAAAGGAGGACCGGGTCTAGCGTTCTTC
TRBV7-6	NA	NA	TRBJ1-1	CASSSGTENTEAFF	TGTGCCAGCAGCTCGGGGACGGAGAACACTGAAGCTTTCTTT
TRBV12-5	NA	NA	TRBJ2-4	CASGLGHNIQYF	TGTGCTAGTGGTCTCGGTCACAACATTCAGTACTTC
TRBV7-6	few	TRBD1	TRBJ1-1	CASSSDPTGTATEAFF	TGTGCCAGCAGCTCCGACCCGACAGGGACGGCGACTGAAGCTTTCTTT
TRBV30	NA	NA	TRBJ2-2	CAWSVWQPTGELFF	TGTGCCTGGAGTGTATGGCAGCCCACCGGGGAGCTGTTTTTT
TRBV6-5	NA	TRBD1	TRBJ2-7	CASSYGEGQGIYEQYF	TGTGCCAGCAGTTACGGTGAGGGACAGGGAATCTACGAGCAGTACTTC